This T cell receptor (beta chain) was identified in a study of blood T cell repertoires in COVID-19. Original processing notes: Using reference gene primer amplification, nucleated cell counts were estimated. Using immunoSEQ multiplex PCR, the repertoire was profiled, and TCRdb retains in-frame clones only, with some absent. That table gives V, J and clone size, and the DNA gave D and trimming. Of roughly 120,000 clones listed, approximately 79% are singletons. This clone is a singleton in its sample. From germline, CDR1 is SGDLS and CDR2 YYNGEE. Trimming took 0 bases from V and 5 from J; bases not matched to a gene: 6. The CDR3 extends over 15 amino acids.

Sample: peripheral blood. The rearrangement uses TRBV9 and TRBJ2-7, with 9 positions matching TRBD1. This receptor was taken from a middle-aged man with acute or convalescent COVID-19. As DNA, the CDR3 is TGTGCCAGCAGCGTAGTACCGGGACAGGGCAACGAGCAGTACTTC. It encodes CASSVVPGQGNEQYF.